The clone carrying this T cell receptor (beta chain) was seen a single time. Its antigen remains unknown. Trimming removed 3 bases from V and 4 bases from J; junction bases left unmatched: 8. Germline CDR1 and CDR2: SSHAT and FNYEAQ (reference sequence). This CDR3 spans 15 amino acids. The PCR was carried out with 60 Vbeta primers and 13 Jbeta primers. Per the original data handling: Later work found 65 million to 100 million unique TCR beta chains, with some 11 million shared. TCRdb keeps only in-frame clones here, not all; method: immunoSEQ multiplex PCR. V and J calls and clone size are those listed in that table; D and trimming were worked out from the DNA. This sample has more than 120,000 clones, with under 90% found just once. These data originate in a study of cytomegalovirus exposure and HLA in healthy donors. Study results and caveats: For most TCR beta V segments, an earlier analysis put the productive rate at about 87% or about 30% of the time. The authors assumed roughly uniform sequencing depth across donors for presence/absence analyses. It was confirmed in vitro that three of the CMV-associated chains were specific for CMV antigens.

The sample taken for sequencing was PBMCs. This rearrangement joins TRBV7-7 to TRBJ2-7; 8 nucleotides match TRBD1. The sequence came from a male donor in good health and CMV-seronegative. CDR3 loop: CASSFQQGVGYEQYF. In DNA form, the CDR3 reads TGTGCCAGCAGCTTCCAACAGGGGGTGGGGTACGAGCAGTACTTC.